The T cell receptor (beta chain) under discussion was sequenced for a study of ipilimumab plus nivolumab after autologous stem cell transplantation. Sequenced by immunoSEQ multiplex PCR; TCRdb stores in-frame clones only, minus some. The data hold 15,000 to 20,000 clones, with approximately 80% observed a single time. CDR1 and CDR2 (germline): SGDLS, YYNGEE. V gave up 5 bases and J gave up 5 bases, with 16 bases separating them. CDR3 size: 15 residues. This TCR derives from a male donor with diffuse large B-cell lymphoma. V usage is TRBV9 and J usage is TRBJ2-2; weak D call: TRBD1 (5 bases). The sequencing used PBMCs, collected in a trial of ipilimumab plus nivolumab as post-transplant consolidation. The CDR3 DNA reads TGTGCCAGCAGTCATGGGGCCATCGGGACCGGGGAGCTGTTTTTT. It is translated as CASSHGAIGTGELFF.